These T cell receptor beta chains were read from a single sample in a study of CD8+ T cells in alopecia areata. Method: immunoSEQ multiplex PCR; TCRdb's copy keeps in-frame clones and lacks some. The table has about 74,000 clones, over 25% seen once. The specimen comprised CD8+ T cells sorted from blood, sampled at week 4, from a patient treated with tofacitinib. All receptors derive from a human donor with alopecia areata. Both conserved end residues are part of each CDR3. Fields, in order: D gene, clone size, V gene, J gene, CDR3 DNA, CDR3 protein. D genes are given only for firm matches. Clone size is given for some rows only: seen once, a few or many times, or a class if the clone is expanded.

-,-,TRBV5-4,TRBJ2-3,TGTGCCAGCAGCTTAGCCAGCGGGCTTGATACGCAGTATTTT,CASSLASGLDTQYF
-,-,TRBV4-1,TRBJ2-1,TGCGCCAGCAGCCAAGGATGGGATGAGCAGTTCTTC,CASSQGWDEQFF
-,-,TRBV29-1,TRBJ2-1,TGCAGCGTTGATGTACGGCAGGGGCTCAATGAGCAGTTCTTC,CSVDVRQGLNEQFF
-,-,TRBV4-1,TRBJ1-1,TGCGCCAGCAGCCAAGTGGGTGGGGCTGAAGCTTTCTTT,CASSQVGGAEAFF
TRBD2,-,TRBV5-1,TRBJ2-5,TGCGCCAGCAGCTTGGGACTAGCGGGACGAGAGACCCAGTACTTC,CASSLGLAGRETQYF
-,-,TRBV2,TRBJ1-4,TGTGCCAGCACCCCGATGGGGGCGCTCGGAGGGGAAAAACTGTTTTTT,CASTPMGALGGEKLFF
-,-,TRBV6-6,TRBJ2-1,TGTGCCAGCAGTTACTCAACAGGGAGTGAGCAGTTCTTC,CASSYSTGSEQFF
-,-,TRBV4-1,TRBJ1-1,TGCGCCAGCAGCCAAGTGGACCGAGGGACTGAAGCTTTCTTT,CASSQVDRGTEAFF
-,few,TRBV6-4,TRBJ1-1,TGTGCCAGCAGCCATACAGAGAACACTGAAGCTTTCTTT,CASSHTENTEAFF
TRBD1,-,TRBV13,TRBJ2-7,TGTGCCAGCAGTCAGCAGGGGGATGACTACGAGCAGTACTTC,CASSQQGDDYEQYF
-,-,TRBV25-1,TRBJ2-7,TGTGCCAGCAGTGTAGGGGCGGCCTACGAGCAGTACTTC,CASSVGAAYEQYF
TRBD1,many,TRBV28,TRBJ1-1,TGTGCCAGCAGCCCCTCAGGGGGCACTGAAGCTTTCTTT,CASSPSGGTEAFF
-,few,TRBV25-1,TRBJ1-2,TGTGCCTCCTATTTGGGGAACTATGGCTACACCTTC,CASYLGNYGYTF
-,few,TRBV29-1,TRBJ1-5,TGCAGCGTTGCCCCGGGTTTGGGGCAGCCCCAGCATTTT,CSVAPGLGQPQHF
TRBD2,few,TRBV2,TRBJ2-2,TGTGCCAGCATTAAGGGACTAGCTAACACCGGGGAGCTGTTTTTT,CASIKGLANTGELFF
-,few,TRBV19,TRBJ2-1,TGTGCCAGTAGTATGGGGCGCAATGAGCAGTTCTTC,CASSMGRNEQFF
-,few,TRBV2,TRBJ2-7,TGTGCCAGCAGGGGCTCCTACGAGCAGTACTTC,CASRGSYEQYF
TRBD1,-,TRBV4-1,TRBJ2-3,TGCGCCAGCAGCCAAGGAATGAGACAGGGAACAGATACGCAGTATTTT,CASSQGMRQGTDTQYF
TRBD2,-,TRBV14,TRBJ2-5,TGTGCCAGCAGCCAAACCGTCGGGACTAGAGAAGAGACCCAGTACTTC,CASSQTVGTREETQYF
-,few,TRBV2,TRBJ2-1,TGTGCCAGCAGCCGTGGGAGCGGTAATGAGCAGTTCTTC,CASSRGSGNEQFF
-,-,TRBV5-1,TRBJ2-1,TGCGCCAGCAGCTTGGGGGGGAATCCCTCCTACAATGAGCAGTTCTTC,CASSLGGNPSYNEQFF
TRBD2,-,TRBV29-1,TRBJ2-1,TGCAGCGTTGACGGACTAGCGGGAGATGAGCAGTTCTTC,CSVDGLAGDEQFF
TRBD2,-,TRBV10-3,TRBJ2-7,TGTGCCATCAGTGAAAAGACTACTAGCGGGAGCATCTACGAGCAGTACTTC,CAISEKTTSGSIYEQYF
TRBD2,-,TRBV25-1,TRBJ2-3,TGTGCCAGCAGTGGAGATGGGACTAGCGGGAGGCCGGGAGATACGCAGTATTTT,CASSGDGTSGRPGDTQYF
-,few,TRBV29-1,TRBJ2-7,TGCAGCGTTTACCGGGACGACTCCTACGAGCAGTACTTC,CSVYRDDSYEQYF
-,-,TRBV10-3,TRBJ2-1,TGTGCCATCAGTGATCCCTCGACACCCTACAATGAGCAGTTCTTC,CAISDPSTPYNEQFF
TRBD2,few,TRBV7-9,TRBJ2-1,TGTGCCAGCGGCGGGAGAGTTGATGAGCAGTTCTTC,CASGGRVDEQFF
-,-,TRBV25-1,TRBJ2-7,TGTGCCAGCAGTGAATATAGGGTCCAGAGGAACTCCTACGAGCAGTACTTC,CASSEYRVQRNSYEQYF
-,few,TRBV7-8,TRBJ2-1,TGTGCCAGCAGCTACACTGTTCGGGACCGTGAGCAGTTCTTC,CASSYTVRDREQFF
TRBD1,few,TRBV7-6,TRBJ2-3,TGTGCCAGCAGCTTAGCAGGGGGCGCTTTCGCAGATACGCAGTATTTT,CASSLAGGAFADTQYF
-,-,TRBV7-9,TRBJ2-7,TGTGCCAGCAGCCCCCGCGGGACAACTTACGAGCAGTACTTC,CASSPRGTTYEQYF
-,few,TRBV6-6,TRBJ2-1,TGTGCCAGCAGTTTACCAGGCAATGAGCAGTTCTTC,CASSLPGNEQFF
-,-,TRBV7-6,TRBJ2-7,TGTGCCAGCAGCCCAGACGGCGGAGAAGCCTCCTACGAGCAGTACTTC,CASSPDGGEASYEQYF
-,-,TRBV6-5,TRBJ2-7,TGTGCCAGCAGTTACGCAGGCTGGAACGAGCAGTACTTC,CASSYAGWNEQYF
-,-,TRBV10-3,TRBJ1-1,TGTGCCATCAGTGGCGGGGCGAGGAACACTGAAGCTTTCTTT,CAISGGARNTEAFF
TRBD2,few,TRBV2,TRBJ2-1,TGTGCCAGCAGGGCCCTAGCGGGAGACACCTACAATGAGCAGTTCTTC,CASRALAGDTYNEQFF
TRBD1,-,TRBV29-1,TRBJ2-7,TGCAGCGTTGGTACCGGGACAGGGACCCACGAGCAGTACTTC,CSVGTGTGTHEQYF
-,-,TRBV30,TRBJ1-2,TGTGCCTGGAGTGTCCCACCCCGGGCCTATGGCTACACCTTC,CAWSVPPRAYGYTF
TRBD2,few,TRBV29-1,TRBJ2-3,TGCAGCGTTGACGGAACGGGAGGGCGGGCAGATACGCAGTATTTT,CSVDGTGGRADTQYF
-,many,TRBV6-4,TRBJ2-2,TGTGCCAGCAGTGACTCTGGCCCTTCCACCGGGGAGCTGTTTTTT,CASSDSGPSTGELFF
-,-,TRBV6-5,TRBJ2-3,TGTGCCAGTAGTACTCATCCCACAGATACGCAGTATTTT,CASSTHPTDTQYF
-,-,TRBV30,TRBJ2-1,TGTGCCTGGAGGGAGGCCCCCTACAATGAGCAGTTCTTC,CAWREAPYNEQFF
TRBD2,-,TRBV19,TRBJ2-7,TGTGCCAGTAGCCAGGGACTAGCCCGGGAGCAGTACTTC,CASSQGLAREQYF
TRBD2,-,TRBV28,TRBJ2-3,TGTGCCAGCCAAGCGGGAGGGCATGATACGCAGTATTTT,CASQAGGHDTQYF
-,-,TRBV7-9,TRBJ1-1,TGTGCCAGCAGCTTAGCGAGAAGGGGCACTGAAGCTTTCTTT,CASSLARRGTEAFF
TRBD1,-,TRBV29-1,TRBJ2-2,TGCAGCGTGACAGGGGTCACCGGGGAGCTGTTTTTT,CSVTGVTGELFF
-,-,TRBV25-1,TRBJ2-7,TGTGCCAGCAGTGAATACAGCGGGTCCTACGAGCAGTACTTC,CASSEYSGSYEQYF
-,-,TRBV30,TRBJ2-3,TGTGCCTGGGTAAGCGGAAGAGGCTACGATACGCAGTATTTT,CAWVSGRGYDTQYF
-,few,TRBV29-1,TRBJ2-7,TGCAGCGTTGAGCCAGGGGAGTCAGGAGAGCAGTACTTC,CSVEPGESGEQYF
-,-,TRBV30,TRBJ2-2,TGTGCCTTGCAAGGCAGGGTGATGAACACCGGGGAGCTGTTTTTT,CALQGRVMNTGELFF
TRBD1,-,TRBV4-3,TRBJ2-7,TGCGCCAGCAGCCATACACAGGGGAGCGAGCAGTACTTC,CASSHTQGSEQYF
TRBD1,-,TRBV27,TRBJ2-7,TGTGCCAGCAGTTTAGGGGGACAGGGGGCGAGAGAGCAGTACTTC,CASSLGGQGAREQYF
-,few,TRBV25-1,TRBJ2-7,TGTGCCAGCACCCCCCAGGAGATCCCCTACGAGCAGTACTTC,CASTPQEIPYEQYF
-,-,TRBV11-1,TRBJ1-2,TGTGCCAGCAGCCCAAGGACAGACGACTATGGCTACACCTTC,CASSPRTDDYGYTF
-,-,TRBV28,TRBJ2-7,TGTGCCAGCGGATACGGACCCCTCGAGCAGTACTTC,CASGYGPLEQYF
-,-,TRBV6-5,TRBJ1-1,TGTGCCAGCAGTGAAGTGTACGCTTTCTTT,CASSEVYAFF
-,-,TRBV25-1,TRBJ2-5,TGTGCCAAGATGCTGGAGGAGACCCAGTACTTC,CAKMLEETQYF